Following are 23 T cell receptor beta chains from one sample sequenced in a study of shared clonotypes between healthy human individuals (dated by TCRdb to 2018 to 2021). Libraries were made using the immunoSEQ multiplex PCR assay. What TCRdb holds here is the immuneACCESS table cut down to in-frame rearrangements. Part of the clones is not present; checked against another copy, under half of the missing clones reflect an unresolved V gene, and the others are unexplained. The table for this sample lists approximately 500,000 clones; about 96% of them were counted only once. The ten largest make up 0.06% of the sample. Sequencing was carried out using naive CD4+ T cells sorted from blood. The cell subset or site label of this sample denotes: CD45RA+ positively selected. The source of these receptors is a woman in her 30s in good health.

The chain has TRBV18 and TRBJ2-3; perhaps TRBD2 as D (6 bases). There are 15 residues in the CDR3. Per the germline V gene, CDR1 is KGHSH and CDR2 is LQKENI. The V end lost 2 bases, the J end lost 2 bases, and 11 bases lay between the germline ends. The CDR3 DNA reads as TGTGCCAGCTCACCAGGGCTAGCGAACACAGATACGCAGTATTTT. This codes for CASSPGLANTDTQYF.

V gene TRBV28 combines with J gene TRBJ2-5, with D possibly TRBD1 on 5 matching bases. Germline CDR1 MDHEN, CDR2 SYDVKM. CDR3 length equals 15 residues. With 5 bases removed from V and 0 bases from J, the gap between germline ends came to 13 bases. The CDR3 protein is CASSRQSPNQETQYF. The CDR3 DNA reads as TGTGCCAGCAGTCGACAGTCTCCAAACCAAGAGACCCAGTACTTC.

This chain joins TRBV5-1 and TRBJ1-2; tentative D call: TRBD1 (5 bases). Between the trimmed V and J ends, which lost 3 bases and 0 bases, there was a span of 15 bases. Germline V gene lookup returns CDR1 SGHRS and CDR2 YFSETQ. The CDR3 runs 16 residues. CDR3: CASSWTGTAANYGYTF. The CDR3 region has the DNA TGCGCCAGCAGCTGGACCGGGACGGCGGCTAACTATGGCTACACCTTC.

This chain joins TRBV28 and TRBJ2-7; D may match TRBD1 or TRBD2 (5 bases each). V was pared by 7 bases and J by 4 bases, with 17 bases between. There are 14 residues in the CDR3. CDR1 is MDHEN and CDR2 is SYDVKM in the germline V gene. This CDR3 is CASNPGTASYEQYF. The CDR3 DNA reads TGTGCCAGCAATCCTGGGACGGCCAGTTACGAGCAGTACTTC.

V is TRBV4-1 and J is TRBJ1-6; no reliable D call. The CDR3 is 16 amino acids. CDR1 is MGHRA, CDR2 YSYEKL, per germline. The V gene lost 0 bases and the J gene lost 0 bases, with 6 bases spanning the gap. CDR3 DNA sequence: TGCGCCAGCAGCCAAGATAAGGTCTCCTATAATTCACCCCTCCACTTT. Residues: CASSQDKVSYNSPLHF.

V gene TRBV7-8 combines with J gene TRBJ2-5, with 9 nucleotides matching TRBD2. The CDR3 consists of 16 residues. Trimming at V came to 4 bases and at J to 9 bases, leaving 15 bases not matched to a gene. Germline V gene sequence: CDR1 SGHVS, CDR2 FQNEAQ. The CDR3 nucleotides are TGTGCCAGCAGCTCCCAGACTAGCGGCGGGTCACGTTCCCAGTACTTC. Translated: CASSSQTSGGSRSQYF.

The rearrangement joins TRBV27 to TRBJ2-1, with 9 bases fitting TRBD2. The trim removed 8 bases at V and 1 base at J, leaving 12 bases unmatched. This CDR3 has 17 amino acids. The germline CDR1 and CDR2 sequences are MNHEY and SMNVEV (reference sequence). The CDR3 region is CASLAGEDFKSYNEQFF. DNA for the CDR3: TGTGCCAGCTTAGCGGGAGAAGATTTTAAATCCTACAATGAGCAGTTCTTC.

The chain couples TRBV18 to TRBJ2-7; 9 nucleotides agree with TRBD2. V lost 3 bases to trimming and J lost 6 bases; unmatched junction nucleotides: 9. CDR1 is KGHSH and CDR2 is LQKENI in the germline V gene. This CDR3 has 15 amino acids. The CDR3 sequence is CASSPDAGGPLEQYF. The CDR3 DNA reads TGTGCCAGCTCACCGGACGCGGGAGGGCCTCTCGAGCAGTACTTC.

The J gene is TRBJ1-1, the V gene TRBV28; tentative D call: TRBD1 (5 bases). This CDR3 has 14 amino acids. CDR1 is MDHEN and CDR2 is SYDVKM in the germline V gene. Trimming left V 4 bases short and J 0 bases short, with 9 bases between. Here the CDR3 reads CASSWGSMNTEAFF. CDR3 coding DNA: TGTGCCAGCAGTTGGGGCAGCATGAACACTGAAGCTTTCTTT.

This clone was detected only a few times. This chain joins TRBV28 and TRBJ1-5; D call uncertain. Trimming removed 7 bases from V and 1 base from J, with 5 bases in between. CDR1 is MDHEN and CDR2 is SYDVKM in the germline V gene. The CDR3 covers 12 residues. For the CDR3, the DNA is TGTGCCAGCAAAACCAGCAATCAGCCCCAGCATTTT. It yields the protein CASKTSNQPQHF.

The chain employs TRBV18 and TRBJ2-2; D uncertain. V was trimmed by 2 bases and J by 0 bases, leaving 7 bases between them. The CDR3 is made up of 15 amino acids. The germline V gene has CDR1 KGHSH and CDR2 LQKENI. In nucleotides, the CDR3 is TGTGCCAGCTCACCAACAGCCGCGAACACCGGGGAGCTGTTTTTT. This codes for CASSPTAANTGELFF.

CDR3 coding DNA: TGTGCCAGCAGACAGTCGCTCAATGAGCAGTTCTTC. It is translated as CASRQSLNEQFF. This chain joins TRBV28 and TRBJ2-1; no definite D call. Germline V gene data show CDR1 as MDHEN and CDR2 as SYDVKM. CDR3 length: 12 amino acids. V was cut by 6 bases and J by 6 bases, with 9 bases left in between. The variable domain in full, completed from reference TRBV28 and TRBJ2-1, reads DVKVTQSSRYLVKRTGEKVFLECVQDMDHENMFWYRQDPGLGLRLIYFSYDVKMKEKGDIPEGYSVSREKKERFSLILESASTNQTSMYLCASRQSLNEQFFGPGTRLTVL.

This rearrangement joins TRBV15 to TRBJ1-5; weak D call: TRBD1 (6 bases). The CDR3 consists of 15 residues. V lost 0 bases to trimming and J lost 7 bases, with 13 bases between them. Germline values: CDR1 LNHNV, CDR2 YYDKDF (reference sequence). The chain's CDR3 is CATSRDRQARQPQHF. For the CDR3, the DNA is TGTGCCACCAGCAGAGATCGACAGGCGAGGCAGCCCCAGCATTTT.

This chain connects TRBV2 to TRBJ2-5; 12 bases match TRBD2. The V gene end was trimmed by 5 bases and the J gene end by 5 bases; junction bases not matched to a gene: 6. The CDR3 consists of 15 residues. Germline CDR1 and CDR2: SNHLY and FYNNEI. The CDR3 DNA sequence: TGTGCCAGCAGTCAAGACGGACTAGCGGGGGAGACCCAGTACTTC. Its protein product is CASSQDGLAGETQYF.

J is TRBJ2-7 and V is TRBV9, with 9 nucleotides matching TRBD1. The trim removed 4 bases at V and 3 bases at J, leaving 11 bases unmatched. CDR1 is SGDLS, CDR2 YYNGEE, per germline. The CDR3 contains 16 residues. CDR3 nucleotides: TGTGCCAGCAGCTTAGGAACCGGGACAGGGTTCTACGAGCAGTACTTC. Translating it yields CASSLGTGTGFYEQYF.

The chain uses TRBV27 and TRBJ2-5, with a possible D match to TRBD1 (5 bases). Trimming pared 0 bases from V and 7 bases from J, leaving 6 bases between. This CDR3 is built from 12 residues. Germline CDR1 and CDR2: MNHEY and SMNVEV (reference sequence). CDR3 sequence: CASSLSQGTQYF. CDR3 in DNA: TGTGCCAGCAGTTTATCCCAGGGGACCCAGTACTTC.

This chain joins TRBV9 and TRBJ2-6; D is ambiguous. This CDR3 has 14 residues. V was pared by 2 bases and J by 0 bases, with 3 bases between. From germline, CDR1 is SGDLS and CDR2 YYNGEE. The DNA of the CDR3 is TGTGCCAGCAGCGTCTACTCTGGGGCCAACGTCCTGACTTTC. Amino acid sequence: CASSVYSGANVLTF.

J is TRBJ2-1 and V is TRBV18, with 7 positions matching TRBD2. The germline gives CDR1 KGHSH, CDR2 LQKENI. The V gene end was trimmed by 0 bases and the J gene end by 12 bases; junction bases not matched to a gene: 14. The CDR3 is 16 residues long. The CDR3 region has the DNA TGTGCCAGCTCACCACCGGGTCAGGCAGGCGGCGGGGGGCAGTTCTTC. It is translated as CASSPPGQAGGGGQFF.

The V call is TRBV28, the J call TRBJ2-2, with TRBD1 as a possible D gene (6 bases). Germline loops: CDR1 MDHEN, CDR2 SYDVKM. Trimming cost V 3 bases and J 1 base, with 15 bases left between them. This CDR3 is built from 17 residues. Here the CDR3 DNA reads TGTGCCAGCAGTTTTTGGCAGGGGCTCGAGAACACCGGGGAGCTGTTTTTT. Its translation: CASSFWQGLENTGELFF.

V and J are TRBV15 and TRBJ2-4, with a tentative D call TRBD1 (6 bases). CDR3 length: 14 residues. Germline CDR1 and CDR2: LNHNV and YYDKDF (reference sequence). Trimming stripped 1 base from V and 7 bases from J, with 11 bases between. CDR3 region: CATSRAYQGNIQYF. CDR3 nucleotides: TGTGCCACCAGCAGAGCGTACCAGGGGAACATTCAGTACTTC.

The chain employs TRBV9 and TRBJ2-7; 8 bases agree with TRBD1. V lost 3 bases and J lost 6; bases outside the gene matches: 11. Germline CDR1 and CDR2: SGDLS and YYNGEE. The CDR3 spans 15 residues. The CDR3 reads CASSAQGAPSGEQYF. The CDR3 DNA follows: TGTGCCAGCAGCGCCCAGGGGGCCCCATCTGGCGAGCAGTACTTC.

The rearrangement links TRBV27 to TRBJ1-5, with no clear D. Germline V lookup: CDR1 MNHEY, CDR2 SMNVEV (reference sequence). The CDR3 is 15 residues long. Deletions cut 2 bases from V and 9 bases from J, with 17 bases between. The CDR3 DNA is TGTGCCAGCAGTTTAAATGGGCAAGGGCAGCTGCCCCAGCATTTT. Encoded protein: CASSLNGQGQLPQHF.

The genes are TRBV5-1 and TRBJ2-3; the match to TRBD1 covers 7 bases. The CDR3 runs to 15 residues. Germline V lookup: CDR1 SGHRS, CDR2 YFSETQ. V lost 1 base and J lost 7; bases outside the gene matches: 9. CDR3 nucleotide sequence: TGCGCCAGCAGCTTGTTCGCATACAGGGGAAATACGCAGTATTTT. Amino acids: CASSLFAYRGNTQYF.